A selection of T cell receptor beta chains follows, all from one sample in a study of T cell responses to AZD1222 COVID-19 vaccine. Produced via immunoSEQ multiplex PCR; TCRdb's table is partial and in-frame only. The sample contains some 50,000 clones, about 90% of which appear only once. Sequenced material: peripheral blood, taken 28 days after the second AZD1222 dose. These receptors all come from an adult who received the AZD1222 COVID-19 vaccine. Both conserved end residues are part of each CDR3. The order of the fields is J gene, D gene, V gene, clone size, CDR3 protein, CDR3 DNA. A D gene is named only where the DNA matches it firmly. The size field is filled for only some rows; it gives once, few, many or a size class.

>TRBJ1-5|-|TRBV5-4|-
CASSLGGDNNQPQHF
TGTGCCAGCAGCTTGGGAGGAGATAACAATCAGCCCCAGCATTTT
>TRBJ2-7|TRBD2|TRBV30|-
CAWTGWTSGTGEQYF
TGTGCCTGGACCGGTTGGACTAGCGGGACCGGCGAGCAGTACTTC
>TRBJ2-1|-|TRBV6-2/TRBV6-3|-
CASSPTGHNEQFF
TGTGCCAGCAGCCCAACGGGGCACAATGAGCAGTTCTTC
>TRBJ2-3|-|TRBV7-6|-
CASSLDVSGTDTQYF
TGTGCCAGCAGCTTAGATGTAAGCGGAACAGATACGCAGTATTTT
>TRBJ2-5|-|TRBV12-3/TRBV12-4|once
CASSFSHQETQYF
TGTGCCAGCAGTTTTTCGCACCAAGAGACCCAGTACTTC
>TRBJ1-5|-|TRBV27|few
CASSEIAPGAFDQPQHF
TGTGCCAGCAGTGAGATTGCCCCGGGGGCGTTTGATCAGCCCCAGCATTTT
>TRBJ1-4|-|TRBV5-5|-
CASTPGGPDEKLFF
TGTGCCAGCACTCCGGGGGGACCGGATGAAAAACTGTTTTTT
>TRBJ2-7|-|TRBV5-1|-
CASSLDMSSYEQYF
TGCGCCAGCAGCTTGGACATGAGCTCCTACGAGCAGTACTTC
>TRBJ1-2|-|TRBV6-5|-
CASSYWGPGRGYTF
TGTGCCAGCAGTTACTGGGGACCTGGACGGGGCTACACCTTC
>TRBJ2-7|TRBD2|TRBV11-2|-
CASRHPREGRHEQYF
TGTGCCAGCAGGCATCCCCGGGAGGGCCGGCACGAGCAGTACTTC
>TRBJ1-1|-|TRBV6-6|-
CASSYPNRVNTEAFF
TGTGCCAGCAGTTACCCGAACAGGGTGAACACTGAAGCTTTCTTT
>TRBJ2-3|TRBD2|TRBV4-3|-
CASSQDLRGAPDTQYF
TGCGCCAGCAGCCAAGATTTGCGGGGGGCCCCAGATACGCAGTATTTT
>TRBJ1-5|-|TRBV7-2|-
CASSPYGQPQHF
TGTGCCAGCAGCCCCTATGGCCAGCCCCAGCATTTT
>TRBJ1-5|-|TRBV3-1/TRBV3-2|-
CASSQEAGSGNQPQHF
TGTGCCAGCAGCCAAGAAGCCGGGAGCGGCAATCAGCCCCAGCATTTT
>TRBJ1-2|-|TRBV6-5|once
CASSYGRGGPNYGYTF
TGTGCCAGCAGTTACGGACGAGGCGGACCTAACTATGGCTACACCTTC
>TRBJ2-7|-|TRBV11-2|-
CASSPPGEYEQYF
TGTGCCAGCAGCCCGCCCGGGGAGTACGAGCAGTACTTC
>TRBJ1-2|-|TRBV3-1/TRBV3-2|-
CASSQGRVGYTF
TGTGCCAGCAGCCAAGGGAGGGTCGGCTACACCTTC
>TRBJ2-2|TRBD2|TRBV10-1|few
CASSGLAGGFGTGELFF
TGCGCCAGCAGTGGACTAGCGGGAGGATTTGGCACCGGGGAGCTGTTTTTT
>TRBJ2-7|-|TRBV13|once
CASSYARDYEQYF
TGTGCCAGCAGCTACGCCCGGGATTACGAGCAGTACTTC